Listed below are T cell receptor beta chains from one sample, sequenced in a study of blood T cells in healthy people across ages. TCRdb re-analysed the 5' RACE reads in MiXCR, keeping a single row per CDR3 protein. The table includes 1,500,000 or so distinct CDR3 sequences, around 40% detected once. The sequencing sample was made of blood. These receptors all come from a woman between 18 and 29 years old in good health. CDR3s include the opening cysteine and the closing phenylalanine or tryptophan. A D gene is named only where the DNA matches it firmly. The listing skips clone size in some rows; elsewhere it reads once, few, many or a size class.

abundance: -
j_gene: TRBJ2-1
v_gene: TRBV9
d_gene: -
CDR3aa: CASSAQTLWDEQFF
CDR3nt: TGTGCCAGCAGCGCGCAAACTCTTTGGGATGAGCAGTTCTTC

abundance: -
j_gene: TRBJ2-3
v_gene: TRBV9
d_gene: -
CDR3aa: CASSVALPPGDTQYF
CDR3nt: TGTGCCAGCAGCGTAGCACTTCCCCCGGGAGATACGCAGTATTTT

abundance: once
j_gene: TRBJ2-4
v_gene: TRBV15
d_gene: -
CDR3aa: CATSTLLAKNIQYF
CDR3nt: TGTGCCACCAGCACGCTTTTAGCCAAAAACATTCAGTACTTC

abundance: -
j_gene: TRBJ2-5
v_gene: TRBV5-1
d_gene: -
CDR3aa: CASSWQLTQETQYF
CDR3nt: TGCGCCAGCAGTTGGCAGCTCACTCAAGAGACCCAGTACTTC

abundance: -
j_gene: TRBJ2-2
v_gene: TRBV7-9
d_gene: TRBD1
CDR3aa: CASSLVAGGNTGELFF
CDR3nt: TGTGCCAGCAGCTTAGTTGCAGGGGGAAACACCGGGGAGCTGTTTTTT

abundance: few
j_gene: TRBJ2-7
v_gene: TRBV20-1
d_gene: TRBD1
CDR3aa: CSTRKTGEEQYF
CDR3nt: TGCAGTACTAGAAAGACAGGGGAAGAGCAGTACTTC

abundance: -
j_gene: TRBJ2-3
v_gene: TRBV2
d_gene: TRBD2
CDR3aa: CASSDRLAGEDTQYF
CDR3nt: TGTGCCAGCAGTGACCGCCTAGCGGGAGAGGATACGCAGTATTTT

abundance: -
j_gene: TRBJ2-3
v_gene: TRBV9
d_gene: TRBD2
CDR3aa: CASSALAPSTDTQYF
CDR3nt: TGTGCCAGCAGCGCACTAGCGCCTAGCACAGATACGCAGTATTTT

abundance: -
j_gene: TRBJ2-5
v_gene: TRBV25-1
d_gene: -
CDR3aa: CASSDRQVRETQYF
CDR3nt: TGTGCCAGCAGTGACAGACAGGTCCGAGAGACCCAGTACTTC

abundance: -
j_gene: TRBJ1-2
v_gene: TRBV6-6
d_gene: -
CDR3aa: CASSYSREGAYGYTF
CDR3nt: TGTGCCAGCAGTTACTCGAGGGAAGGGGCCTATGGCTACACCTTC

abundance: once
j_gene: TRBJ2-7
v_gene: TRBV7-9
d_gene: TRBD2
CDR3aa: CASSPSGGRRYNEQYF
CDR3nt: TGTGCCAGCAGCCCATCGGGCGGGAGGCGCTACAATGAGCAGTACTTC

abundance: -
j_gene: TRBJ2-7
v_gene: TRBV7-9
d_gene: TRBD1
CDR3aa: CASSLGPGQGVEEQYF
CDR3nt: TGTGCCAGCAGCTTAGGTCCGGGACAGGGGGTTGAAGAGCAGTACTTC

abundance: few
j_gene: TRBJ2-5
v_gene: TRBV2
d_gene: TRBD2
CDR3aa: CASIGLAGGGAQYF
CDR3nt: TGTGCCAGCATTGGACTAGCGGGGGGTGGAGCCCAGTACTTC

abundance: -
j_gene: TRBJ2-7
v_gene: TRBV4-1
d_gene: -
CDR3aa: CASSQILRTDIYEQYF
CDR3nt: TGCGCCAGCAGCCAGATCTTGCGGACAGACATCTACGAGCAGTACTTC

abundance: few
j_gene: TRBJ2-7
v_gene: TRBV12-3/TRBV12-4
d_gene: -
CDR3aa: CASSHVGLNNYEQYF
CDR3nt: TGTGCCAGCAGTCACGTCGGGCTAAATAACTACGAGCAGTACTTC

abundance: -
j_gene: TRBJ1-2
v_gene: TRBV6-2/TRBV6-3
d_gene: -
CDR3aa: CASSYSTEVYTF
CDR3nt: TGTGCCAGCAGTTACTCGACGGAGGTCTACACCTTC

abundance: few
j_gene: TRBJ2-5
v_gene: TRBV7-9
d_gene: -
CDR3aa: CASILYVGRYNEQYF
CDR3nt: TGTGCCAGCATCCTATATGTCGGAAGATACAATGAGCAGTACTTC

abundance: few
j_gene: TRBJ2-4
v_gene: TRBV20-1
d_gene: -
CDR3aa: CSAAGEAKNIQYF
CDR3nt: TGCAGTGCGGCCGGGGAAGCCAAAAACATTCAGTACTTC

abundance: many
j_gene: TRBJ1-2
v_gene: TRBV10-3
d_gene: TRBD1
CDR3aa: CAISRQGSDGYTF
CDR3nt: TGTGCCATCAGTAGACAGGGAAGTGATGGCTACACCTTC

abundance: -
j_gene: TRBJ2-3
v_gene: TRBV4-1
d_gene: TRBD2
CDR3aa: CASSQALAGGKTKTDTQYF
CDR3nt: TGCGCCAGCAGCCAAGCCCTAGCGGGGGGCAAAACGAAGACAGATACGCAGTATTTT

abundance: -
j_gene: TRBJ1-2
v_gene: TRBV20-1
d_gene: -
CDR3aa: CSGTAQPGYTF
CDR3nt: TGCAGTGGAACCGCCCAGCCCGGCTACACCTTC

abundance: few
j_gene: TRBJ2-3
v_gene: TRBV24-1
d_gene: TRBD2
CDR3aa: CATSSGGQGFTDTQYF
CDR3nt: TGTGCCACCAGCTCGGGAGGGCAGGGTTTCACAGATACGCAGTATTTT

abundance: -
j_gene: TRBJ1-1
v_gene: TRBV24-1
d_gene: -
CDR3aa: CATSDLGGRAFF
CDR3nt: TGTGCCACCAGTGATTTGGGGGGGCGAGCTTTCTTT

abundance: -
j_gene: TRBJ2-1
v_gene: TRBV19
d_gene: TRBD2
CDR3aa: CASSYKLALNEQFF
CDR3nt: TGTGCCAGTAGTTATAAACTAGCGCTCAATGAGCAGTTCTTC

abundance: -
j_gene: TRBJ1-1
v_gene: TRBV5-1
d_gene: -
CDR3aa: CASSSTWPREPNTEAFF
CDR3nt: TGCGCCAGCAGCTCAACCTGGCCTCGGGAACCGAACACTGAAGCTTTCTTT

abundance: -
j_gene: TRBJ2-7
v_gene: TRBV29-1
d_gene: TRBD1
CDR3aa: CSVTSGTAGFEQYF
CDR3nt: TGCAGCGTTACTTCCGGGACAGCCGGGTTCGAGCAGTACTTC

abundance: few
j_gene: TRBJ2-5
v_gene: TRBV5-6
d_gene: -
CDR3aa: CASSLGPRTQYF
CDR3nt: TGTGCCAGCAGCCTTGGCCCACGCACGCAGTACTTC

abundance: few
j_gene: TRBJ1-2
v_gene: TRBV12-3/TRBV12-4
d_gene: -
CDR3aa: CASSPNINYGYTF
CDR3nt: TGTGCCAGCAGTCCCAACATCAACTATGGCTACACCTTC

abundance: -
j_gene: TRBJ2-1
v_gene: TRBV12-3/TRBV12-4
d_gene: TRBD2
CDR3aa: CVSSLVLAGYNEQFF
CDR3nt: TGTGTCAGCAGTTTAGTACTAGCGGGTTACAATGAGCAGTTCTTC

abundance: few
j_gene: TRBJ2-1
v_gene: TRBV3-1
d_gene: TRBD2
CDR3aa: CASEAGGSYNEQFF
CDR3nt: TGTGCCAGCGAGGCGGGAGGAAGCTACAATGAGCAGTTCTTC

abundance: few
j_gene: TRBJ1-2
v_gene: TRBV7-2
d_gene: -
CDR3aa: CASSLESRPYYGYTF
CDR3nt: TGTGCCAGCAGCTTAGAGTCCAGGCCTTACTATGGCTACACCTTC

abundance: -
j_gene: TRBJ1-2
v_gene: TRBV20-1
d_gene: TRBD1
CDR3aa: CSASLTGGRYGYTF
CDR3nt: TGCAGTGCTAGTCTAACAGGGGGCCGCTATGGCTACACCTTC

abundance: -
j_gene: TRBJ1-3
v_gene: TRBV20-1
d_gene: TRBD1
CDR3aa: CSARVQGAPGDIYF
CDR3nt: TGCAGTGCTAGAGTACAGGGGGCGCCGGGGGACATATATTTT

abundance: many
j_gene: TRBJ2-3
v_gene: TRBV29-1
d_gene: -
CDR3aa: CSVGTNSGRDTQYF
CDR3nt: TGCAGCGTTGGGACAAATTCAGGGAGAGATACGCAGTATTTT

abundance: many
j_gene: TRBJ2-7
v_gene: TRBV29-1
d_gene: -
CDR3aa: CSVRGSTDEQYF
CDR3nt: TGCAGCGTAAGGGGGAGTACAGACGAGCAGTACTTC

abundance: -
j_gene: TRBJ2-1
v_gene: TRBV6-5
d_gene: TRBD1
CDR3aa: CASSYGTGGLDEQFF
CDR3nt: TGTGCCAGCAGTTACGGAACAGGGGGGTTGGATGAGCAGTTCTTC

abundance: -
j_gene: TRBJ2-5
v_gene: TRBV7-2
d_gene: TRBD2
CDR3aa: CASSLESSGVRTQYF
CDR3nt: TGTGCCAGCAGCTTAGAGTCTAGCGGGGTTCGGACCCAGTACTTC

abundance: -
j_gene: TRBJ1-1
v_gene: TRBV29-1
d_gene: TRBD1
CDR3aa: CSVLRQGEFREAFF
CDR3nt: TGCAGCGTACTCCGACAGGGGGAATTTAGAGAAGCTTTCTTT

abundance: many
j_gene: TRBJ2-3
v_gene: TRBV7-2
d_gene: TRBD2
CDR3aa: CASSFRAGSTDTQYF
CDR3nt: TGTGCCAGCAGCTTCCGAGCGGGAAGCACAGATACGCAGTATTTT

abundance: -
j_gene: TRBJ2-7
v_gene: TRBV28
d_gene: TRBD2
CDR3aa: CASSTHSSLTGTSGYEQYF
CDR3nt: TGTGCCAGCAGTACTCACTCAAGCCTAACCGGGACTAGCGGCTACGAGCAGTACTTC